The clone carrying this T cell receptor (beta chain) was found a few times. Its antigen is as yet unknown. Clones were sequenced by immunoSEQ multiplex PCR, and TCRdb holds only the in-frame ones, with some missing. The sample has more than 100,000 clones, around 82% seen once. The data were taken from a study of T cell responses to AZD1222 COVID-19 vaccine. Findings and limits, study-wide: Reportedly, nearly half the spike-specific TCRs target unmutated variant regions.

Germline V gene lookup returns CDR1 MNHEY and CDR2 SMNVEV (reference sequence). This CDR3 has 15 residues. V shed 4 bases and J 3 bases; nucleotides not matched to a gene: 6. This TCR was recovered from an adult in good health. This specimen was peripheral blood, taken on day 0 of AZD1222 vaccination. The chain joins TRBV27 to TRBJ2-7; 10 bases agree with TRBD2. The CDR3 sequence is CASSSLAGENYEQYF. DNA for the CDR3: TGTGCCAGCAGTTCTCTAGCGGGGGAAAACTACGAGCAGTACTTC.